This TCR beta chain was captured by sequencing in a study of beta chain features in type 1 diabetes. Study conclusions and caveats: In all four CD4+ subsets, TCRB CDR3 length was significantly, moderately reduced in type 1 diabetes. It was among patients, rather than healthy donors, that naive, central memory and Treg TCRB repertoires appeared more similar.

The CDR3 runs to 14 residues. CDR1 SGHAT and CDR2 FQNNGV come from the germline V gene. Trimming shortened V by 6 bases and J by 8 bases, and 16 bases separated the two germline ends. This clone was detected only a few times. Its antigen remains unknown. The isolated RNA, all of it, was reverse transcribed, so expressed TCRB transcripts were what got sequenced. TCRdb's copy holds only in-frame clones and misses some; the assay was immunoSEQ multiplex PCR. The sample holds about 150,000 clones; about a tenth are singletons and the top ten take 0.55% to 0.85%. The J gene is TRBJ1-4, the V gene TRBV11-2; D might be TRBD1 (6 bases). This clonotype originated in a man in his late teens or twenties in good health. Specimen: central memory CD4+ T cells from blood. This CDR3 reads CASSLGHGFEKLFF. The CDR3 DNA follows: TGTGCCAGCAGTTTGGGACATGGGTTCGAAAAACTGTTTTTT.